This is a list of T cell receptor beta chains from one sample in a study of cytomegalovirus exposure and HLA in healthy donors. This table comes from immunoSEQ multiplex PCR, and its TCRdb copy is limited to in-frame clones, with some not included. The sample contains over 95,000 clones, more than 75% of which appear only once. Sequencing input: PBMCs. The source of these receptors is a woman aged 40 to 49 in good health and CMV-seropositive. Both conserved end residues are part of each CDR3. The D gene is left open where the match is weak. The size of a clone is reported for some rows only, either as once, few or many, or as a class for expanded clones.

>15|TRBJ2-2|TRBV10-3|NA|NA
TGTGCCATCAGTGTGAACAGGGTTTCGACCGGGGAGCTGTTTTTT
CAISVNRVSTGELFF
>15|TRBJ2-5|TRBV5-1|TRBD2|NA
TGCGCCAGCAGGTCCGCGGGGGGGCAGGTAGAGACCCAGTACTTC
CASRSAGGQVETQYF
>16|TRBJ2-1|TRBV12-5|NA|NA
TGTGCTAGTGGTTTGATCCTACGAGACTCCTACAATGAGCAGTTCTTC
CASGLILRDSYNEQFF
>16|TRBJ1-2|TRBV18|NA|NA
TGTGCCAGCTCACCTAACCCCACAGGCACTGTACTTGGCTACACCTTC
CASSPNPTGTVLGYTF
>12|TRBJ2-1|TRBV9|NA|NA
TGTGCCAGCAGCGTAGTAAACAATGAGCAGTTCTTC
CASSVVNNEQFF
>15|TRBJ1-6|TRBV11-1|TRBD1|NA
TGTGCCAGCAGCTTAACCGGGACAGGGAACTCACCCCTCCACTTT
CASSLTGTGNSPLHF
>11|TRBJ2-7|TRBV7-9|NA|NA
TGTGCCAGCAGCTTTACGAACGAGCAGTACTTC
CASSFTNEQYF
>13|TRBJ1-2|TRBV29-1|TRBD1|NA
TGCAGCGTCCAACAGGGGTTAGGCTATGGCTACACCTTC
CSVQQGLGYGYTF
>16|TRBJ1-1|TRBV19|NA|NA
TGTGCCAGTAGTATTGGAAGGGCAGGGGTGAACACTGAAGCTTTCTTT
CASSIGRAGVNTEAFF
>14|TRBJ1-1|TRBV7-2|NA|NA
TGTGCCAGCAGCTTAGATTTCGGGAACACTGAAGCTTTCTTT
CASSLDFGNTEAFF
>16|TRBJ2-7|TRBV5-6|NA|NA
TGTGCCAGCAGCGAGGTGGGGGCAGGGTGGTTCCACGAGCAGTACTTC
CASSEVGAGWFHEQYF
>14|TRBJ1-1|TRBV25-1|TRBD1|NA
TGTGCCAGCAGCAACAGGGGGCAGGGCACTGAAGCTTTCTTT
CASSNRGQGTEAFF
>11|TRBJ2-3|TRBV30|NA|NA
TGTGCCTGGAGTCACACAGATACGCAGTATTTT
CAWSHTDTQYF
>14|TRBJ2-5|TRBV7-6|TRBD1|NA
TGTGCCAGCAGCTTCCGGACAGGAGAAGAGACCCAGTACTTC
CASSFRTGEETQYF
>15|TRBJ1-1|TRBV7-3|NA|few
TGTGCCAGCAGCTTCGACGGGGGACGGGACACTGAAGCTTTCTTT
CASSFDGGRDTEAFF
>16|TRBJ1-1|TRBV2|TRBD1|NA
TGTGCCAGCAGGCGGGACAGGGGGCGACGGGGCACTGAAGCTTTCTTT
CASRRDRGRRGTEAFF
>11|TRBJ1-2|TRBV7-2|NA|NA
TGTGCCAGCACCTCGGGTTATGGCTACACCTTC
CASTSGYGYTF
>15|TRBJ2-1|TRBV27|TRBD2|few
TGTGCCAGCAGCTCCTTAGCGGGGGGACTCAATGAGCAGTTCTTC
CASSSLAGGLNEQFF
>16|TRBJ2-2|TRBV6-6|TRBD2|NA
TGTGCCAGCAGTTACTCGGGCGGGGGGAACACCGGGGAGCTGTTTTTT
CASSYSGGGNTGELFF
>16|TRBJ1-3|TRBV5-1|NA|NA
TGCGCCAGCAGCTTGGCTACGACAGTTTCTGGAAACACCATATATTTT
CASSLATTVSGNTIYF
>14|TRBJ2-5|TRBV19|TRBD1|NA
TGTGCCAGTAGTATACTGGACAGGGAGGAGACCCAGTACTTC
CASSILDREETQYF
>20|TRBJ2-1|TRBV12-5|TRBD2|NA
TGTGCTAGTGGTTCCCGTCCCTCTTTCGGACTAGCGGAAACCTACAATGAGCAGTTCTTC
CASGSRPSFGLAETYNEQFF
>16|TRBJ1-6|TRBV6-5|NA|NA
TGTGCCAGCAGTTACGGCCCTAGCTCCTATAATTCACCCCTCCACTTT
CASSYGPSSYNSPLHF
>17|TRBJ2-5|TRBV7-6|TRBD2|few
TGTGCCAGCAGCTTAGCGTGGAGGACTAGCCCAGAAGAGACCCAGTACTTC
CASSLAWRTSPEETQYF
>14|TRBJ2-7|TRBV9|TRBD2|NA
TGTGCCAGCAGCGTAGCGGGGGGGTACTACGAGCGGTACTTC
CASSVAGGYYERYF
>16|TRBJ2-3|TRBV5-1|NA|NA
TGCGCCAGCAGCCCCCGAGGGCGGTCTAGCACAGATACGCAGTATTTT
CASSPRGRSSTDTQYF
>15|TRBJ1-1|TRBV23-1|NA|NA
TGCGCCAGCAGTCAGGATGACAGCGCTTGGACTGAAGCTTTCTTT
CASSQDDSAWTEAFF
>13|TRBJ1-1|TRBV6-5|NA|NA
TGTGCCAGCATCGACAGGATGAACACTGAAGCTTTCTTT
CASIDRMNTEAFF
>14|TRBJ1-3|TRBV29-1|NA|NA
TGCAGCGTCCGGTCGGTAGGGGCTGGAAACACCATATATTTT
CSVRSVGAGNTIYF
>17|TRBJ2-4|TRBV25-1|TRBD1|NA
TGTGCCAGCAGTGAGGCAGGGGGCGGGGTAGCCAAAAACATTCAGTACTTC
CASSEAGGGVAKNIQYF
>18|TRBJ1-5|TRBV12-5|TRBD1|NA
TGTGCTAGTGGTATAGGACAGGGGAGGAGCTATAGCAATCAGCCCCAGCATTTT
CASGIGQGRSYSNQPQHF
>13|TRBJ1-2|TRBV9|NA|few
TGTGCCAGCAGCGTCGACATTAACTATGGCTACACCTTC
CASSVDINYGYTF
>14|TRBJ1-4|TRBV27|NA|NA
TGTGCCAGCAGTTTTTCAGGGGCTAATGAAAAACTGTTTTTT
CASSFSGANEKLFF
>16|TRBJ2-3|TRBV14|NA|NA
TGTGCCAGCAGCCAAGCGTTAGCTTATGATGGAGATACGCAGTATTTT
CASSQALAYDGDTQYF
>11|TRBJ1-1|TRBV29-1|NA|NA
TGCAGCGTTGGAACTTACACTGAAGCTTTCTTT
CSVGTYTEAFF
>19|TRBJ2-1|TRBV19|TRBD2|NA
TGTGCCAGTAGTATGGAACTAGCGGGGGCTTTAAGCTCCTACAATGAGCAGTTCTTC
CASSMELAGALSSYNEQFF
>14|TRBJ1-6|TRBV7-2|NA|once
TGTGCCAGCAGCCCCACCCAAACTATACTGACCCTCCACTTT
CASSPTQTILTLHF
>12|TRBJ1-1|TRBV29-1|NA|NA
TGCAGCGCAGGACAGTTGAACACTGAAGCTTTCTTT
CSAGQLNTEAFF
>13|TRBJ1-6|TRBV11-2|NA|NA
TGTGCCAGCAGCCCAAGAGCCTCTTCACCCCTCCACTTT
CASSPRASSPLHF
>12|TRBJ2-7|TRBV4-2|NA|NA
TGTGCCAGCAGCCGGGACTCTAACGAGCAGTACTTC
CASSRDSNEQYF